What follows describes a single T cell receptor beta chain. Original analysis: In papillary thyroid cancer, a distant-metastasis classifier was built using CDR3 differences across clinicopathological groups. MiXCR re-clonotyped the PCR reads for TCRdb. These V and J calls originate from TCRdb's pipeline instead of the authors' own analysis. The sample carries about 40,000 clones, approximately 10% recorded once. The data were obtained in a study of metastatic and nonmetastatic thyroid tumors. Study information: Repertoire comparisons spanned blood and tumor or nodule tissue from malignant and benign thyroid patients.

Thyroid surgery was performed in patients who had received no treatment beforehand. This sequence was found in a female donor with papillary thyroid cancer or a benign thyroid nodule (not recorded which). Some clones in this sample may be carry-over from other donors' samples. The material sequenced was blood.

The CDR3 here is CASSLGSGNGYTF. CDR3 in DNA: TGTGCCAGCAGTTTAGGGTCAGGGAATGGCTACACCTTC. V gene TRBV12-3 or TRBV12-4 combines with J gene TRBJ1-2; possibly TRBD1 for D (5 bases). The CDR3 is 13 amino acids. Trimming took off 1 base at V and 6 bases at J, with 9 bases between the two ends.